This T cell receptor (beta chain) emerged from a study of cytomegalovirus exposure and HLA in healthy donors. With V trimmed by 5 bases and J by 6 bases, 25 bases remained unmatched. This CDR3 contains 20 residues. Per the germline V gene, CDR1 is MDHEN and CDR2 is SYDVKM. Vbeta (60) and Jbeta (13) primers were used in the PCR. Some clones are missing from TCRdb's copy, which holds only in-frame ones; the method was immunoSEQ multiplex PCR. The sample has about 160,000 clones; more than 75% are singletons. The TCR was taken from a girl aged 2 to 10 in good health and CMV-seropositive. The chain links TRBV28 to TRBJ1-3; the match to TRBD1 covers 7 bases. Sequenced: PBMCs. CDR3 sequence reads: CASSTTTGVGGGVLENTIYF. CDR3 nucleotides: TGTGCCAGCAGTACCACAACAGGGGTCGGGGGGGGTGTATTGGAAAACACCATATATTTT. Based on the CDR3 plus reference TRBV28 and TRBJ1-3, the full variable domain is DVKVTQSSRYLVKRTGEKVFLECVQDMDHENMFWYRQDPGLGLRLIYFSYDVKMKEKGDIPEGYSVSREKKERFSLILESASTNQTSMYLCASSTTTGVGGGVLENTIYFGEGSWLTVV.